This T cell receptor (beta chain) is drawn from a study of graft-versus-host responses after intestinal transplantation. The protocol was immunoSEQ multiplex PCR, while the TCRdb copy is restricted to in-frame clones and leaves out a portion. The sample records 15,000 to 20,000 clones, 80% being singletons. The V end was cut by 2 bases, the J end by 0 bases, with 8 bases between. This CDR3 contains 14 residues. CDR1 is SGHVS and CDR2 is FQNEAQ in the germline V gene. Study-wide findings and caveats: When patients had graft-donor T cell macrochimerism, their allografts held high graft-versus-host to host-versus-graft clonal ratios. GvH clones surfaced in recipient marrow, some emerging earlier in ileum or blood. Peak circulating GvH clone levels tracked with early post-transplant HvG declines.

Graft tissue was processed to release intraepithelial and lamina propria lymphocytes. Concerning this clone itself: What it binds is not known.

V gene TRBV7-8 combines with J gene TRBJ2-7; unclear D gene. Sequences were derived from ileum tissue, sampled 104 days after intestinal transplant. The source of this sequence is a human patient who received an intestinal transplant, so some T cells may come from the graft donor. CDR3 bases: TGTGCCAGCAGCTTAACTGGGATCTCCTACGAGCAGTACTTC. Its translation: CASSLTGISYEQYF.